This is a list of T cell receptor beta chains from one sample in a study of vaccination effects on CD4 cells after COVID-19. Clones were read by immunoSEQ multiplex PCR, and TCRdb kept only the in-frame ones, dropping some. The sample has fewer than 65,000 clones; roughly 75% are singletons. The antigens of these receptors remain unknown. The sequences come from CD4+ T cells from PBMCs cultured with HCoV-OC43 spike peptides, collected before COVID-19 vaccination. Receptors were obtained from a human donor who received a COVID-19 vaccine. CDR3s include the opening cysteine and the closing phenylalanine or tryptophan.

J | V | CDR3
TRBJ1-1 | TRBV18 | CASSPRQGIGTEAFF
TRBJ2-2 | TRBV5-4 | CASSRDRVGTTGELFF
TRBJ1-6 | TRBV19 | CASSSQPGQNSPLHF
TRBJ1-1 | TRBV7-8 | CASSLPLNTEAFF
TRBJ2-1 | TRBV3-1/TRBV3-2 | CASSRLGGTSGGYNEQFF
TRBJ2-1 | TRBV18 | CASSPGTVGEQFF
TRBJ2-2 | TRBV30 | CAWIPPGQGFTGELFF
TRBJ1-5 | TRBV7-7 | CASSLDRGTGFKSNQPQHF
TRBJ1-2 | TRBV6-6 | CASSYKEGNYGYTF
TRBJ1-6 | TRBV5-1 | CASSFDMIGNSPLHF
TRBJ2-2 | TRBV28 | CASSLGGPGELFF
TRBJ2-2 | TRBV7-2 | CASSLQGGTTGELFF
TRBJ2-1 | TRBV5-1 | CASSLRLAGDEQFF
TRBJ1-1 | TRBV30 | CAWGTAYTAFF
TRBJ1-2 | TRBV10-3 | CATSGGDGYTF
TRBJ2-1 | TRBV7-8 | CASSLGLAGNNEQFF
TRBJ1-2 | TRBV30 | CAWSQQGLHGYTF
TRBJ1-4 | TRBV15 | CATSREGANEKLFF
TRBJ1-2 | TRBV18 | CASSPSQGSNYGYTF
TRBJ1-6 | TRBV12-3/TRBV12-4 | CASVAGPNSPLHF
TRBJ2-4 | TRBV6-5 | CASGGRPGTKNIQYF
TRBJ2-1 | TRBV24-1 | CATSDNDNEQFF